This T cell receptor beta chain came from a study of OX40 agonist ivuxolimab in advanced cancers. On the study more broadly: Prior anti-PD-1, anti-PD-L1 or anti-CTLA-4 therapy was allowed; around 43% had some. A partial response was reached by three patients: one with hepatocellular carcinoma and two with cutaneous melanoma.

The CDR3 extends over 14 amino acids. The germline V gene has CDR1 SEHNR and CDR2 FQNEAQ (reference sequence). Trimming took off 5 bases at V and 0 bases at J, with 7 bases between the two ends. The protocol was immunoSEQ multiplex PCR, while the TCRdb copy is restricted to in-frame clones and leaves out a portion. The sample lists about 82,000 clones, about 82% occurring once. Whole-study results and caveats: Average numbers of expanded clones were greater in CD8+ T cells than in CD4+.

This clone was detected only once. The antigen remains unidentified. This sample comprised CD4+ or CD8+ T cells sorted from blood, obtained in a trial of the OX40 agonist ivuxolimab. V gene TRBV7-9 combines with J gene TRBJ1-4; TRBD1 might be the D (5 bases). This TCR derives from an adult with an advanced solid tumor such as melanoma, head and neck, liver or kidney cancer. The CDR3 nucleotides are TGTGCCAGCAGCCTGGGGGCAACTAATGAAAAACTGTTTTTT. Amino acids: CASSLGATNEKLFF.